The 11 T cell receptor beta chains listed next were all sequenced from one sample in a study of blood T cell repertoires in COVID-19 (dated by TCRdb to between 2020 and 2021). The library relied on the immunoSEQ multiplex PCR assay. As stored in TCRdb, this immuneACCESS dataset retains in-frame rearrangements with V and J assigned. A fraction of the clones does not appear; measured against another copy, unresolved V genes explain less than half of the discrepancy, and the remainder lacks a known reason. A total of fewer than 250,000 clones appear in this sample, under 90% of them only once. The leading ten clones occupy under 12% of the sample. The sample was peripheral blood. These receptors were taken from a woman older than 75 with COVID-19, enrolled during active disease.

The chain uses TRBV6-5 and TRBJ2-1; a possible D gene is TRBD2 (5 bases). CDR3 length: 14 residues. The germline V and J ends were trimmed by 7 bases and 4 bases, with 14 bases remaining between them. In germline, CDR1 is MNHEY, CDR2 SVGAGI. DNA of the CDR3: TGTGCCAGCACCTCCGGGAAGAGGTACAATGAGCAGTTCTTC. Encoded protein: CASTSGKRYNEQFF.

This chain links TRBV19 with TRBJ1-1, with D possibly matching TRBD1 (6 bases). Looked up from germline, CDR1 is LNHDA and CDR2 is SQIVND (reference sequence). The germline V and J ends were trimmed by 6 bases and 1 base, with 9 bases remaining between them. The CDR3 sequence is 13 residues long. DNA for the CDR3: TGTGCCAGTAGCGGACAGCCGAACACTGAAGCTTTCTTT. Amino acid sequence: CASSGQPNTEAFF.

This clone was seen once. The chain joins TRBV28 to TRBJ1-3; 7 nucleotides match TRBD1. The ends lost 5 bases at V and 2 bases at J; junction bases unmatched: 9. CDR1 MDHEN and CDR2 SYDVKM come from the germline V gene. This CDR3 is 16 amino acids long. The CDR3 DNA follows: TGTGCCAGCAGTCTTCCGGGACAGCGAACTGGAAACACCATATATTTT. Translated: CASSLPGQRTGNTIYF. The whole variable domain, remainder taken from reference TRBV28 and TRBJ1-3, is DVKVTQSSRYLVKRTGEKVFLECVQDMDHENMFWYRQDPGLGLRLIYFSYDVKMKEKGDIPEGYSVSREKKERFSLILESASTNQTSMYLCASSLPGQRTGNTIYFGEGSWLTVV.

The chain joins TRBV5-6 to TRBJ2-7; 7 bases line up with TRBD2. Germline CDR1 SGHDT, CDR2 YYEEEE. This CDR3 is 14 amino acids long. V was pared by 7 bases and J by 2 bases, with 9 bases of the junction left unmatched. The CDR3 sequence is CASVTSVLTYEQYV. The CDR3 DNA reads TGTGCCAGCGTCACTAGCGTCCTCACCTACGAGCAGTACGTC.

This clone was detected once. The gene calls are TRBV4-1 and TRBJ1-3, with 11 bases that match TRBD1. The CDR3 is 15 residues long. Germline values: CDR1 MGHRA, CDR2 YSYEKL. Germline trimming cut 4 bases from V and 2 bases from J; bases unmatched to any gene: 1. The CDR3 spells CASSRDRGTGNTIYF. The CDR3 DNA reads TGCGCCAGCAGCCGGGACAGGGGGACTGGAAACACCATATATTTT.

The chain combines TRBV28 with TRBJ1-2; D remains unclear. The CDR3 runs to 13 residues. Germline V lookup: CDR1 MDHEN, CDR2 SYDVKM. The V gene lost 6 bases and the J gene lost 6 bases, with 14 bases spanning the gap. CDR3 residues: CASSPSWRDGYTF. CDR3 bases: TGTGCCAGCAGCCCCAGCTGGCGGGATGGCTACACCTTC.

This clone was observed a single time. In DNA, the CDR3 is TGTGCCAGCAGCCGACGACAGGGAACTGGGGCCAACGTCCTGACTTTC. Protein product: CASSRRQGTGANVLTF. The chain carries TRBV6-2 or TRBV6-3 and TRBJ2-6; TRBD1 matches 7 bases. Germline lookup yields CDR1 MNHEY and CDR2 SVGEGT. With 6 bases clipped from V and 2 bases from J, the junction kept 7 bases outside the gene matches. This CDR3 comprises 16 residues.

The V and J genes are TRBV21-1 and TRBJ2-1; the table names TRBD2, a call not compared with the DNA. TRBV21-1 is flagged as a pseudogene. This CDR3 has 19 amino acids. The CDR3 bases are TGTGCCAGCAGCAAAGAGGAGGTTGCGGGGCCTGCTCCTTTTAATGAGCAGTTCTTC. Encoded protein: CASSKEEVAGPAPFNEQFF.

V and J are TRBV19 and TRBJ2-1, with D unclear. Germline V CDR1 and CDR2: LNHDA, SQIVND (reference sequence). Trimming cost V 4 bases and J 1 base, with 14 bases left between them. CDR3 length equals 16 residues. CDR3 sequence (DNA): TGTGCCAGTAGTAAGAGGCCCCTGCGGTCCTACAATGAGCAGTTCTTC. Protein: CASSKRPLRSYNEQFF.

The J gene is TRBJ2-2, the V gene TRBV11-2; D unclear. The CDR3 runs 14 residues. V lost 3 bases, J lost 1 base, and 6 bases lay in between. Germline CDR1 and CDR2: SGHAT and FQNNGV. This CDR3 is CASSLSLNTGELFF. The CDR3 DNA reads TGTGCCAGCAGCTTGTCTCTGAACACCGGGGAGCTGTTTTTT. The whole variable domain, filled in from reference TRBV11-2 and TRBJ2-2, reads EAGVAQSPRYKIIEKRQSVAFWCNPISGHATLYWYQQILGQGPKLLIQFQNNGVVDDSQLPKDRFSAERLKGVDSTLKIQPAKLEDSAVYLCASSLSLNTGELFFGEGSRLTVL.

The V gene is TRBV24-1, the J gene TRBJ1-1, with 7 positions matching TRBD1. The CDR3 has 14 residues. The germline V gene has CDR1 KGHDR and CDR2 SFDVKD. V lost 5 bases and J lost 7; bases outside the gene matches: 9. Here the CDR3 reads CATSGPRQGDEAFF. The CDR3 region has the DNA TGTGCCACCAGTGGCCCCCGACAGGGCGATGAAGCTTTCTTT.